The sequence of this T cell receptor (beta chain) was determined in a study of blood T cell repertoires in COVID-19 (TCRdb year 2020). About the full investigation: The collaborator samples originated in the United States, Italy and Spain and spanned the acute and convalescent phases of COVID-19. Subjects who had been exposed to COVID-19, were actively infected with it, or had recovered from it provided the deeply sampled blood TCRbeta repertoires that made up the dataset. Nearly every sample came with metadata listing a de-identified subject ID, COVID-19 status, age in years and sex. The prospective study material was composed of cDNA or gDNA derived from T cells, B-cell-depleted T cells, or PBMCs. HLA class I and class II types, where available, came from metadata supplied by the sample provider rather than from assay-based typing. The repertoires were made available in a free public database intended to serve as a resource for research on the immune response to SARS-CoV-2. Samples came from the ongoing ImmuneRACE study (first 160 participants) plus 1,254 subjects from 6 global collaborators.

As regards this clone: The target of this receptor is not known. No base quality values were provided; no much bigger clone lies one nucleotide off.

The CDR3 measures 15 amino acids from cysteine to phenylalanine. Just CDR3 DNA is preserved here, 45 bases in frame from base 1. CDR1 and CDR2 are read off the germline V gene (reference sequence) as SEHNR and FQNEAQ. Deletion took 3 bases off V and 0 bases off J, with a span of 10 bases between the germline ends. TCRbeta CDR3 regions were amplified from genomic DNA using the immunoSEQ Assay, a bias-controlled multiplex PCR. The paper's data handling went like this. The number of nucleated cells in each sample was estimated by amplification of reference gene primers within the assay. To quantify the absolute abundance of each unique TCRbeta CDR3 rearrangement, sequence reads were collapsed and filtered. Productive Simpson clonality was computed per sample as the square root of Simpson's diversity index over productive rearrangements. TCRdb stores this immuneACCESS table with in-frame sequences only. Part of the clones is absent; in the studies checked, under half of the shortfall reflects unresolved V genes, and no reason is known for the rest. V, J and clone size were drawn from that table, and D and trimming were deduced from the DNA. The table for this sample lists roughly 200,000 clones; nearly 90% of them were counted only once. Clones ranked in the top ten supply 20% to 25% of the sample.

Whole blood was collected in K2EDTA tubes by collaborating institutions according to the institutions' own protocols. Collaborator samples were shipped for TCRbeta analysis as frozen whole blood, isolated PBMCs, or DNA extracted from either sample type. The paper as a whole reports these results and caveats: The quantity of clinical and demographic metadata differed by source and by participant and was supplied without curation.

This TCR was sampled from a man aged 55 to 70 with active or convalescent COVID-19. Sequencing was carried out using peripheral blood. The chain uses TRBV7-9 and TRBJ2-3; a confident D gene designation cannot be given. The CDR3 protein is CASSFNRHSTDTQYF. The nucleotide sequence reads TGTGCCAGCAGCTTCAACAGACATAGCACAGATACGCAGTATTTT.